This TCR beta chain was identified during a study of T-cell reconstitution after alpha-beta-depleted transplantation in children. The study's findings and limits: About two months after transplant, alpha-beta T cells reportedly came from several hundred expanded graft clones.

Many counts were recorded for this clonotype. What it binds is not known. As it was prepared, the TCRbeta library received unique molecular identifiers. TCRdb re-called the PCR reads through MiXCR, storing one row per CDR3 protein. The sample lists about 15,000 distinct CDR3 sequences, 4.5% to 6.5% occurring once. V was shortened by 1 base and J by 4 bases, with 8 bases between the two germline ends. Looked up from germline, CDR1 is SGHDT and CDR2 is YYEEEE. The CDR3 spans 14 residues. The TCR was taken from a boy aged 5-17 years with acute lymphoblastic leukemia, due to receive a stem cell transplant. This sequence joins TRBV5-6 and TRBJ2-2; D is undetermined. Sequenced material: PBMCs, taken before TCRalphabeta/CD19-depleted stem cell transplant. CDR3 region: CASSLTGFTGELFF. The CDR3 region has the DNA TGTGCCAGCAGCTTGACTGGATTCACCGGGGAGCTGTTTTTT.